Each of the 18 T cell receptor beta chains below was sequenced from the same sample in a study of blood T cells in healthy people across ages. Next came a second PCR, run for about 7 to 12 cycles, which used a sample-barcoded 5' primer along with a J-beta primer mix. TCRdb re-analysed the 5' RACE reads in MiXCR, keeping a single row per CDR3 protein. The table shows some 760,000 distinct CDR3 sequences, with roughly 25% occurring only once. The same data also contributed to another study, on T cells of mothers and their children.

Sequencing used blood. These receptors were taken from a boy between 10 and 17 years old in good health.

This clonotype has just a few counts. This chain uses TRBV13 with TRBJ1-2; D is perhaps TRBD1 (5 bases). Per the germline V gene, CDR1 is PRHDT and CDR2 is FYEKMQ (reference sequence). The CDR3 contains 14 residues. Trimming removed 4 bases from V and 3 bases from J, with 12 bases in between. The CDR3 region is CASSSREMDYGYTF. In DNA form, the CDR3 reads TGTGCCAGCAGCTCCAGGGAAATGGACTATGGCTACACCTTC.

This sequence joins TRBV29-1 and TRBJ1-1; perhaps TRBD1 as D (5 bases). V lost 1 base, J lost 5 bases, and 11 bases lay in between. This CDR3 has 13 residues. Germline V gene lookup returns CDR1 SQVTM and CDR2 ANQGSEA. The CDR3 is CSVEVEGPTEAFF. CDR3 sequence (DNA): TGCAGCGTTGAAGTGGAGGGGCCGACTGAAGCTTTCTTT. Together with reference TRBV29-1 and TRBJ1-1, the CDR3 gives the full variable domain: SAVISQKPSRDICQRGTSLTIQCQVDSQVTMMFWYRQQPGQSLTLIATANQGSEATYESGFVIDKFPISRPNLTFSTLTVSNMSPEDSSIYLCSVEVEGPTEAFFGQGTRLTVV.

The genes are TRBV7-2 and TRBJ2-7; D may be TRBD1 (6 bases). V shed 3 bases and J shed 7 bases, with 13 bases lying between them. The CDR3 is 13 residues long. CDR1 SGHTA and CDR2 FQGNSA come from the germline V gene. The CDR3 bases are TGTGCCAGCAGCTTCACCACAGGGAATGAGCAGTACTTC. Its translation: CASSFTTGNEQYF. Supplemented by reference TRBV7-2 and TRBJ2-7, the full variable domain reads GAGVSQSPSNKVTEKGKDVELRCDPISGHTALYWYRQSLGQGLEFLIYFQGNSAPDKSGLPSDRFSAERTGGSVSTLTIQRTQQEDSAVYLCASSFTTGNEQYFGPGTRLTVT.

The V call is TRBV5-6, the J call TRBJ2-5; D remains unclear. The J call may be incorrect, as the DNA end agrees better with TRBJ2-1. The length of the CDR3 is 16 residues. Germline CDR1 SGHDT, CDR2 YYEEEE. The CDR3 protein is CASSLVVGSPGNEQFF. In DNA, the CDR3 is TGTGCCAGCAGCTTGGTTGTGGGATCCCCGGGCAATGAGCAGTTCTTC.

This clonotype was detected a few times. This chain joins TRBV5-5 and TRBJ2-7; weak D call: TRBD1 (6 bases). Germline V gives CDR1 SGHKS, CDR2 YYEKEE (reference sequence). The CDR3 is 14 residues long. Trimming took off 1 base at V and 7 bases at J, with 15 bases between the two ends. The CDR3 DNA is TGTGCCAGCAGCTTGTTTGACAGGTCGGAGGAGCAGTACTTC. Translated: CASSLFDRSEEQYF. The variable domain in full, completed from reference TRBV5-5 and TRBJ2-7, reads DAGVTQSPTHLIKTRGQQVTLRCSPISGHKSVSWYQQVLGQGPQFIFQYYEKEERGRGNFPDRFSARQFPNYSSELNVNALLLGDSALYLCASSLFDRSEEQYFGPGTRLTVT.

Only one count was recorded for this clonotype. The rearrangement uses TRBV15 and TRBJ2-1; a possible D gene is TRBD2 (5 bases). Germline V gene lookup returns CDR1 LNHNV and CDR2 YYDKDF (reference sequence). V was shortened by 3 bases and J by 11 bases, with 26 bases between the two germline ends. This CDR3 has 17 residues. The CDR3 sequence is CATSRGKGVGHWNKQFF. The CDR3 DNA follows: TGTGCCACCAGCAGGGGGAAGGGAGTCGGCCATTGGAATAAGCAGTTCTTC.

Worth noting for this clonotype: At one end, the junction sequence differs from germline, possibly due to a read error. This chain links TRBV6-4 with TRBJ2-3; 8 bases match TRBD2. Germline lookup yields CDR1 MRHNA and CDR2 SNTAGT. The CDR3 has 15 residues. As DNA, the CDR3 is TGTGCCAGCAGTGACTCACCAGCGGGAGAAGATACACAGTATTTT. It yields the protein CASSDSPAGEDTQYF.

The CDR3: CASTEGEFENTEAFF. CDR3 coding DNA: TGCGCCAGCACCGAGGGGGAGTTTGAGAACACTGAAGCTTTCTTT. The chain uses TRBV5-1 and TRBJ1-1, with D possibly matching TRBD1 (6 bases). Germline-derived CDR1 and CDR2 are SGHRS and YFSETQ. This CDR3 is built from 15 residues. V gave up 6 bases and J gave up 1 base, with 16 bases separating them.

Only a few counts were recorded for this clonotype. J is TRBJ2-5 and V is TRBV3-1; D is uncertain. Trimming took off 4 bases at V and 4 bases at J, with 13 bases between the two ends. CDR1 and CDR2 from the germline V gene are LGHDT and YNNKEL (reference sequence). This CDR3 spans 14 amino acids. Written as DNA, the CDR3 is TGTGCCAGCAGCCCCCAGGCGTCCCTAGAGACCCAGTACTTC. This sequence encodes CASSPQASLETQYF.

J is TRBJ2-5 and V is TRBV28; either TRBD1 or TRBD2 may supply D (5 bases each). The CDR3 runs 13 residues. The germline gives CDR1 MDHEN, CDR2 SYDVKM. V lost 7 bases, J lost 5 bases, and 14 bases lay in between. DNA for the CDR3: TGTGCCAGCATCCCCCGGGGCCGGGAGACCCAGTACTTC. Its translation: CASIPRGRETQYF.

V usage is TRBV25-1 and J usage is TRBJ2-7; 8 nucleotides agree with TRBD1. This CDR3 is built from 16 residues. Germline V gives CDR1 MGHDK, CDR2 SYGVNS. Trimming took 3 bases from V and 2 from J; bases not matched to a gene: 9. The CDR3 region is CASSDSSDRAPYEQYF. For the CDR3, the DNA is TGTGCCAGCAGTGACTCCTCGGACAGGGCCCCCTACGAGCAGTACTTC.

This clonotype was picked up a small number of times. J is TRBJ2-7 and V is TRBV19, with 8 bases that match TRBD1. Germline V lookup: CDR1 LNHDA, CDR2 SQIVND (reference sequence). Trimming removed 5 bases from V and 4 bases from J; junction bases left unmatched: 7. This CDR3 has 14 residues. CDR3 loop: CASSVPGGSYEQYF. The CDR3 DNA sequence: TGTGCCAGTAGTGTACCAGGGGGCAGTTACGAGCAGTACTTC.

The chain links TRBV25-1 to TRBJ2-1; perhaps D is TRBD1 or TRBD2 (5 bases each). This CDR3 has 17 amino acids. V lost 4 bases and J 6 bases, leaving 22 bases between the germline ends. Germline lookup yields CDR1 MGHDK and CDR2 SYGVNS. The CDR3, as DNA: TGTGCCAGCAGTGGGTCGGGGCCCCCGCTTATAAGCAATGAGCAGTTCTTC. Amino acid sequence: CASSGSGPPLISNEQFF.

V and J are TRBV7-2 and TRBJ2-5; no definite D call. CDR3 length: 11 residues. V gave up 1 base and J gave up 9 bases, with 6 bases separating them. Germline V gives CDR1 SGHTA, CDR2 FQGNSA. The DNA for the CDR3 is TGTGCCAGCAGCTTAGGGGCTTCCCAGTACTTC. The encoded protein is CASSLGASQYF. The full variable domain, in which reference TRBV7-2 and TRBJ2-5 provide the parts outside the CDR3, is GAGVSQSPSNKVTEKGKDVELRCDPISGHTALYWYRQSLGQGLEFLIYFQGNSAPDKSGLPSDRFSAERTGGSVSTLTIQRTQQEDSAVYLCASSLGASQYFGPGTRLLVL.

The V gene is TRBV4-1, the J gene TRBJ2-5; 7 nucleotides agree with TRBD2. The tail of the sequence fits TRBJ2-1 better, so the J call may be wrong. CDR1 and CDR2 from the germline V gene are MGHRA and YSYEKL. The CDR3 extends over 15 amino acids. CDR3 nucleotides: TGCGCCAGCAGTCGTACTAGCGAAAACTACAATGAGCAGTTCTTC. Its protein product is CASSRTSENYNEQFF.

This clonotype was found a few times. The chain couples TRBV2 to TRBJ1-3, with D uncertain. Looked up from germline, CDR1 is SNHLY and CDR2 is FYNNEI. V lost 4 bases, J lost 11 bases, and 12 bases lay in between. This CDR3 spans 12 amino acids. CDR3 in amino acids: CASSGTVVAIYF. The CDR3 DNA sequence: TGTGCCAGCAGTGGGACGGTGGTGGCCATATATTTT.

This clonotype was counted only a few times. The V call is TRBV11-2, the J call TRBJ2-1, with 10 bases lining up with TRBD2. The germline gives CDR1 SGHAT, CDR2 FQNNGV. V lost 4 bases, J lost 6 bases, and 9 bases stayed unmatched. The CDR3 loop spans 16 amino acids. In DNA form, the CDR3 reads TGTGCCAGCAGCTGGAGGGGGGCTAGCGGGGGCAATGAGCAGTTCTTC. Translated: CASSWRGASGGNEQFF.

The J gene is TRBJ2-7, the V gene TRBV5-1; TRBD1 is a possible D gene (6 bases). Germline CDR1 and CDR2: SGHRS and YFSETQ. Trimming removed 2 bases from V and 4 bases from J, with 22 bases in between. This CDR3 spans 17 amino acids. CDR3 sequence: CASSLRSAWTVPYEQYF. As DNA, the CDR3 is TGCGCCAGCAGCTTAAGGTCGGCGTGGACAGTCCCTTACGAGCAGTACTTC.